The clone carrying this TCR beta chain appeared a few times. The antigen is undetermined. PCR was performed using 60 Vbeta and 13 Jbeta primers. Data came from immunoSEQ multiplex PCR; TCRdb stores just in-frame clones and leaves some out. The profile shows about 70,000 clones, about 73% of them singletons. The sample belongs to a study of cytomegalovirus exposure and HLA in healthy donors. Notes on the study in general: Investigators reported more than 150 TCR beta chains as tied to cytomegalovirus. Researchers reported that a few CMV-associated chains were confirmed in vitro as CMV antigen-specific.

V lost 5 bases, J lost 4 bases, and 12 bases lay in between. Germline CDR1 is MNHNY and CDR2 is SVGAGI (reference sequence). CDR3 length: 14 residues. The sequence was collected from a woman aged 55-75 years in good health and CMV-seropositive. This chain uses TRBV6-6 with TRBJ1-5; D is undetermined. The sequenced material came from PBMCs. CDR3 bases: TGTGCCAGCAGTCCTACCCTACAGAATCAGCCCCAGCATTTT. This gives the protein CASSPTLQNQPQHF.